What follows is one TCR beta chain and its context. What it binds is unknown. Pooled together were second doses at about 4 or about 12 weeks. Per germline, CDR1 SGHTS and CDR2 YDEGEE. The CDR3 totals 13 residues. V lost 6 bases and J lost 6, with 15 bases in between. The data were taken from a study of T cell responses to AZD1222 COVID-19 vaccine. Study conclusions and caveats: The donor cohort was predominantly white British with a female majority, and clonal diversity may have been underestimated. Of spike-specific TCRs, nearly half reportedly target regions left unmutated in variants. All repertoire sampling was performed exclusively after the peak T cell response.

Sequencing used immunoSEQ multiplex PCR; TCRdb keeps in-frame clones, though not all of them. This sample yields about 180,000 clones, of which 80% to 95% are seen a single time; around 1.9% belongs to the top ten. The rearrangement links TRBV5-8 to TRBJ1-1; D possibly corresponds to TRBD1 (6 bases). The sequence came from an adult who received the AZD1222 COVID-19 vaccine. This specimen was peripheral blood, taken 28 days after the second AZD1222 dose. The CDR3 spells CASTIMGGAEAFF. In DNA, the CDR3 is TGTGCCAGCACCATCATGGGGGGCGCTGAAGCTTTCTTT.